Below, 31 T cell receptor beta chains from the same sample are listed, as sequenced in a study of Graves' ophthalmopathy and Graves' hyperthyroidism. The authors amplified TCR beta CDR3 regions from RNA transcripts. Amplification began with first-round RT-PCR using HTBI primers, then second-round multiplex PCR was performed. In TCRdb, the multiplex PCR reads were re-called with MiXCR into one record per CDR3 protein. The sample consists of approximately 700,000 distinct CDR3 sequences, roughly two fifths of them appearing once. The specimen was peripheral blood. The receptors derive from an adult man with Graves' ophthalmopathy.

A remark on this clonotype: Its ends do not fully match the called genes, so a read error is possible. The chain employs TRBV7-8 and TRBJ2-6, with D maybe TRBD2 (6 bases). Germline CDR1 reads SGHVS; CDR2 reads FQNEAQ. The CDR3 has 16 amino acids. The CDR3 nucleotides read TGTGCCGGCAGCTTAGCGGAGGGCTCTGGGGCCAACGTCCTGACTTTC. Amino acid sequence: CAGSLAEGSGANVLTF.

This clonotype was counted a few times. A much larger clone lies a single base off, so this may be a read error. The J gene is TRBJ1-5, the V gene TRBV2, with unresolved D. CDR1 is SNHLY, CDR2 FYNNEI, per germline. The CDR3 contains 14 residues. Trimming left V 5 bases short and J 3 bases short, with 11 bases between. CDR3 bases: TGTGCCAGCAGTCCGCAGGAAAACAATCAGCCCCAGCATTTT. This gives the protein CASSPQENNQPQHF.

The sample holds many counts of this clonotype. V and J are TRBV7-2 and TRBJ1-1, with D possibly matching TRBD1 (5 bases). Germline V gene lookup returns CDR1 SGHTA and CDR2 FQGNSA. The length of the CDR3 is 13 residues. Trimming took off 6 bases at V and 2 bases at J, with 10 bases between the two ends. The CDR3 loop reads CASRPRVNTEAFF. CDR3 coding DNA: TGTGCCAGCAGACCCAGGGTCAACACTGAAGCTTTCTTT.

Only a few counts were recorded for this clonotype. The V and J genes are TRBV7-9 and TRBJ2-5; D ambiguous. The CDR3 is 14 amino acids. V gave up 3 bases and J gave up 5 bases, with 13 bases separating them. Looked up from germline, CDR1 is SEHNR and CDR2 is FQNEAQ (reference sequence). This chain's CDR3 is CASSLGSARETQYF. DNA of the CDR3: TGTGCCAGCAGCTTGGGGTCGGCGCGGGAGACCCAGTACTTC.

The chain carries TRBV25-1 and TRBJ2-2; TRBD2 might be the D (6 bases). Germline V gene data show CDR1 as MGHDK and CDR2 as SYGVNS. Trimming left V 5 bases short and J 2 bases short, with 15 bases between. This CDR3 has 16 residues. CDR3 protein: CASSPPTSENTGELFF. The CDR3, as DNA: TGTGCCAGCAGTCCCCCGACTAGTGAAAACACCGGGGAGCTGTTTTTT.

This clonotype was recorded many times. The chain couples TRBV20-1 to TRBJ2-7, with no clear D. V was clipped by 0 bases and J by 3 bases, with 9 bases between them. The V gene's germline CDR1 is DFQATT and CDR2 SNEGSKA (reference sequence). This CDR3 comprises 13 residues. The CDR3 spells CSARDGTSYEQYF. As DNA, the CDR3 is TGCAGTGCTAGAGACGGCACCAGCTACGAGCAGTACTTC.

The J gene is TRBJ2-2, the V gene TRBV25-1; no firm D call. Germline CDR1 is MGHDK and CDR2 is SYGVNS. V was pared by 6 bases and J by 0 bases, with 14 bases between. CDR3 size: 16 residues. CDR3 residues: CASSVEAATNTGELFF. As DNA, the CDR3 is TGTGCCAGCAGCGTAGAGGCTGCTACGAACACCGGGGAGCTGTTTTTT.

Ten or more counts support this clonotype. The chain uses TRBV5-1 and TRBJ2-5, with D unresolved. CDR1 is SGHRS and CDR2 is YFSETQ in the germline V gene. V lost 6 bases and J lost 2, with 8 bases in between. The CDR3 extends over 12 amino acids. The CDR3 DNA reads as TGCGCCAGCAAGATAGGGCAAGAGACCCAGTACTTC. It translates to CASKIGQETQYF.

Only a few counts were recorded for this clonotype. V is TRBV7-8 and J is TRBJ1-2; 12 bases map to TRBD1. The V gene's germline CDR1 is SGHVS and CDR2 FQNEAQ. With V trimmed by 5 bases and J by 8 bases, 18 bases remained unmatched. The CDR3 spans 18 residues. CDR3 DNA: TGTGCCAGCAGCATAAACATCCCAGGGGACAGGGGGCTCGAGGGCTACACCTTC. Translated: CASSINIPGDRGLEGYTF.

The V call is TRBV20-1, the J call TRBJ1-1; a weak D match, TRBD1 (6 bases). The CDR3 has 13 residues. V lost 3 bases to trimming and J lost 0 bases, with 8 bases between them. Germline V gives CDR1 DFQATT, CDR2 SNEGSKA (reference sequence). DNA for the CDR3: TGCAGTGCTAGCCGGACAGTGAACACTGAAGCTTTCTTT. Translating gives CSASRTVNTEAFF.

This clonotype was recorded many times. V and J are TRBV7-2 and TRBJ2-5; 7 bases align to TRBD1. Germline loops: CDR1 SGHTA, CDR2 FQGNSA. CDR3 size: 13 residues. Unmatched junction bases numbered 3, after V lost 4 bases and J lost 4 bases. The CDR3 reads CASSWAGGETQYF. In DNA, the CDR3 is TGTGCCAGCAGCTGGGCAGGGGGAGAGACCCAGTACTTC. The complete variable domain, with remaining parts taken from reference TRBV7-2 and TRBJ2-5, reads GAGVSQSPSNKVTEKGKDVELRCDPISGHTALYWYRQSLGQGLEFLIYFQGNSAPDKSGLPSDRFSAERTGGSVSTLTIQRTQQEDSAVYLCASSWAGGETQYFGPGTRLLVL.

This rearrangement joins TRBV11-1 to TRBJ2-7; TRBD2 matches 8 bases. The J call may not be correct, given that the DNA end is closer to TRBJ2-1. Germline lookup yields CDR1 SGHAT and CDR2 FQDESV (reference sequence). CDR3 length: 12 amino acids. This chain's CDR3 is CASSPGGVEQFF. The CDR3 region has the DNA TGTGCCAGCAGTCCGGGGGGGGTGGAGCAGTTCTTC.

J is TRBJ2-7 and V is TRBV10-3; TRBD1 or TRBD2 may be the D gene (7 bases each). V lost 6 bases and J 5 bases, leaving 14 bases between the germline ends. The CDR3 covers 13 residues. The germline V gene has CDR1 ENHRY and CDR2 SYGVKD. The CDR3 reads CAIRREGADEQYF. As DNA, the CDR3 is TGTGCCATCAGAAGGGAGGGGGCCGACGAGCAGTACTTC.

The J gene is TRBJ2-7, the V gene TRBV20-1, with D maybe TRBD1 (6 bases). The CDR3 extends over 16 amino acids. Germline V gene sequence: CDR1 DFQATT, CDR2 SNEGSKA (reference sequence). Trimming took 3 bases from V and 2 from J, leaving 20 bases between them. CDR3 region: CSARPQTGNSPYEQYF. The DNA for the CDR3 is TGCAGTGCTAGGCCTCAAACAGGGAATAGTCCCTACGAGCAGTACTTC.

CDR3 bases: TGTGCCAGCAGTTACTCGACAGGGGCGATGGGACTGTTTTTT. As protein: CASSYSTGAMGLFF. V usage is TRBV2 and J usage is TRBJ1-4; TRBD1 matches 8 bases. CDR3 length: 14 amino acids. Germline CDR1 and CDR2: SNHLY and FYNNEI. After removal of 5 bases from V and 13 bases from J, the junction contained 12 bases not matched to a gene.

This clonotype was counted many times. The DNA for the CDR3 is TGTGCCATCGGATACCAGAACACTGAAGCTTTCTTT. Translated: CAIGYQNTEAFF. The rearrangement links TRBV10-3 to TRBJ1-1; D unresolved. From germline, CDR1 is ENHRY and CDR2 SYGVKD. The ends were cut back, 8 bases at V and 1 base at J, with 8 bases in the middle. The CDR3 covers 12 residues.

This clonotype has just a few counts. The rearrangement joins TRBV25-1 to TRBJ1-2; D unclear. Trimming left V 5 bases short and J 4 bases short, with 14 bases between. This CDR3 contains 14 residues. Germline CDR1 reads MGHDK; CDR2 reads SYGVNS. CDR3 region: CASSTYEGSYGYTF. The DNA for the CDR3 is TGTGCCAGCAGTACTTATGAAGGGAGCTATGGCTACACCTTC.

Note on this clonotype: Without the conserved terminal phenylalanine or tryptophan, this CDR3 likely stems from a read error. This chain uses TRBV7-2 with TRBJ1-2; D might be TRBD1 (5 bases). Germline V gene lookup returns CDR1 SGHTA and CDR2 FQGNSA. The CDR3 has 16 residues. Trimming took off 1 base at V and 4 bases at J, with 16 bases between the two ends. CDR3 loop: CASSLGMTVPGYGYTS. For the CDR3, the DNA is TGTGCCAGCAGCTTAGGGATGACAGTCCCGGGCTATGGCTACACCTCC.

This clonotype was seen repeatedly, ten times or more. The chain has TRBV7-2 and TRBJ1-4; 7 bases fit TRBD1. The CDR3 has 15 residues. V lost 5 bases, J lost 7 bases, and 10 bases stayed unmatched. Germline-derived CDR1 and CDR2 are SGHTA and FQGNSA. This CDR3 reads CASSEQQGSSEKLFF. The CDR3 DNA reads TGTGCCAGCAGCGAGCAACAGGGGTCTAGTGAAAAACTGTTTTTT.

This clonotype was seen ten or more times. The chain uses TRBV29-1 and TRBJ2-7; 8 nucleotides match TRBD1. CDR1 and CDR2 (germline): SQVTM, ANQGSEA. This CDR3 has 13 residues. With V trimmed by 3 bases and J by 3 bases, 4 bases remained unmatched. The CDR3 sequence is CSVDSTGGYEQYF. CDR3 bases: TGCAGCGTTGATAGTACAGGGGGCTACGAGCAGTACTTC.

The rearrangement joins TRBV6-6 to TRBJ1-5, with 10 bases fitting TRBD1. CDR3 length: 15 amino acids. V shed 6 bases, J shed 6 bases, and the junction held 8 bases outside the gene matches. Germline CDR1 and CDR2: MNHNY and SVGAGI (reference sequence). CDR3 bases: TGTGCCAGCAGCCAGGACAGGGGGACCTCTCAGCCCCAGCATTTT. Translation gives CASSQDRGTSQPQHF.

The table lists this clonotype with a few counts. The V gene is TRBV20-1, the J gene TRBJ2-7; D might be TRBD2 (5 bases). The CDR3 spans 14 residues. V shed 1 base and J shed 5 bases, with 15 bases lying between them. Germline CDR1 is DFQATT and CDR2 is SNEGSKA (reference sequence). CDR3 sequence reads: CSARVTGRNDEQYF. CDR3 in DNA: TGCAGTGCTAGAGTTACGGGGAGAAATGACGAGCAGTACTTC.

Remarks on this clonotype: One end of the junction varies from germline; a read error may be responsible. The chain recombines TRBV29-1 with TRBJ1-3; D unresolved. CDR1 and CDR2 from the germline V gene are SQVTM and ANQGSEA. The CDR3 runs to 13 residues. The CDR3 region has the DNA TGCAGCGTTATGAGAGTGGCTGGAAACGCCATATATTTT. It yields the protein CSVMRVAGNAIYF.

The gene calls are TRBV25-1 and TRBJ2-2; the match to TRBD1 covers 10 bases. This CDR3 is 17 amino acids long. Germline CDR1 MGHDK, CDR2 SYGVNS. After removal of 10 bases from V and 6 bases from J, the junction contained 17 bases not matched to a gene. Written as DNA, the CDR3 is TGTGCCACCAGCCCCAAGGCCGGGACAGGGGTTCCCGGGGAGCTGTTTTTT. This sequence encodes CATSPKAGTGVPGELFF.

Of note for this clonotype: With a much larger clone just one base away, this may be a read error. CDR3 amino acids: CASSVEAGQGGTQYF. CDR3 in DNA: TGTGCCAGCAGCGTAGAGGCGGGGCAGGGAGGGACCCAGTACTTC. The chain combines TRBV10-3 with TRBJ2-5, with TRBD2 as a possible D gene (6 bases). Germline CDR1 is ENHRY and CDR2 is SYGVKD. This CDR3 is built from 15 residues. V dropped 10 bases and J dropped 7 bases, with 25 bases sitting between them.

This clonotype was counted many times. CDR3 amino acids: CASKGGGGYTF. DNA for the CDR3: TGTGCCAGCAAGGGGGGCGGGGGCTACACCTTC. The chain combines TRBV12-3 or TRBV12-4 with TRBJ1-2; D might be TRBD1 (6 bases). The CDR3 sequence is 11 residues long. Trimming removed 7 bases from V and 8 bases from J, with 11 bases in between.

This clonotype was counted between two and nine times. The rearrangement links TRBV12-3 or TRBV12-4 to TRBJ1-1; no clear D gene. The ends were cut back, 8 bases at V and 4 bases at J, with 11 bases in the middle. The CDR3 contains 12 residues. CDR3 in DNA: TGTGCCAGCCAGGCGAGTGTCACTGAAGCTTTCTTT. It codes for CASQASVTEAFF.

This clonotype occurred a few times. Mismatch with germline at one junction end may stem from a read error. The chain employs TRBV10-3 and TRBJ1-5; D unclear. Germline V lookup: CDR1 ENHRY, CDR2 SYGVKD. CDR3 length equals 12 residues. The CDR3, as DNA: TGTGCCAGCAGTTATCCGTTAGGGCCCCAGCATTTT. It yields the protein CASSYPLGPQHF.

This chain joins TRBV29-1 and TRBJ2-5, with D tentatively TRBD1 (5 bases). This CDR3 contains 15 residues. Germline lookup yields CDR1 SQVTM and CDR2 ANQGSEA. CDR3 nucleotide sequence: TGCAGTGCTAGTAGGGCCAGGGCCCACCAAGAGACCCAGTACTTC. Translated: CSASRARAHQETQYF.

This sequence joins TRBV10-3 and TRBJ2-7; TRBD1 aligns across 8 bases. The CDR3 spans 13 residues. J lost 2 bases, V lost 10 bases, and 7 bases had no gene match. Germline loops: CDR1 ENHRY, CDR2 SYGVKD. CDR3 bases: TGTGCCACCCAGGACAGGGCTGCCTACGAGCAGTACTTC. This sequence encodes CATQDRAAYEQYF.

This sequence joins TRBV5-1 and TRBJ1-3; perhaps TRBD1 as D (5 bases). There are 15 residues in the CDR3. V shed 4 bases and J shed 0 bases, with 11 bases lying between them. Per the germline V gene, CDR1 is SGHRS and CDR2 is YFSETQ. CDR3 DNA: TGCGCCAGCAGCGGCCGGGACGGCTCTGGAAACACCATATATTTT. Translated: CASSGRDGSGNTIYF.